Listed below are T cell receptor beta chains from one sample, sequenced in a study of T cell responses to AZD1222 COVID-19 vaccine. Clones were read by immunoSEQ multiplex PCR, and TCRdb kept only the in-frame ones, dropping some. Among 85,000 to 90,000 clones, roughly nine tenths were seen once, and the ten largest hold approximately 2%. Sequenced material: peripheral blood, taken on day 0 of AZD1222 vaccination. These receptors originate from an adult in good health. Each CDR3 is given with its conserved first and last residue. D genes are given only for firm matches. Clone size appears in some rows only: once, few, many, or a class for an expanded clone.

d_gene | abundance | j_gene | v_gene | CDR3nt | CDR3aa
TRBD2 | . | TRBJ2-2 | TRBV11-2 | TGTGCCAGCAGCTTAGATATTGGCGGGGGCGGGGAGCTGTTTTTT | CASSLDIGGGGELFF
TRBD1 | . | TRBJ2-3 | TRBV27 | TGTGCCAGCAGTTTCCGACAGGGGGCGAAAGATACGCAGTATTTT | CASSFRQGAKDTQYF
. | . | TRBJ2-7 | TRBV6-5 | TGTGCCAGCACCGACAGGCTATACTCCTACGAGCAGTACTTC | CASTDRLYSYEQYF
TRBD1 | . | TRBJ1-4 | TRBV6-5 | TGTGCCAGCAGTCCTACAGGGGGCCGTAATGAAAAACTGTTTTTT | CASSPTGGRNEKLFF
TRBD2 | once | TRBJ2-5 | TRBV7-8 | TGTGCCAGCAGCTTAGTGCGGGGGGAAGAGACCCAGTACTTC | CASSLVRGEETQYF
. | . | TRBJ1-5 | TRBV7-9 | TGTGCCAGCAGCCCAGCCGGACAGTTTCGGGGTCAGCCCCAGCATTTT | CASSPAGQFRGQPQHF
TRBD2 | . | TRBJ2-2 | TRBV30 | TGTGCCTGGAGTTCATCAGGGACTAGCGGGGTGACCGGGGAGCTGTTTTTT | CAWSSSGTSGVTGELFF
TRBD1 | . | TRBJ1-4 | TRBV5-6 | TGTGCCAGCAGCTTGGGTCAGGGGGTAACTAATGAAAAACTGTTTTTT | CASSLGQGVTNEKLFF
TRBD1 | . | TRBJ2-3 | TRBV5-1 | TGCGCCAGCAGAGTTATGGGACAGAGTACAGATACGCAGTATTTT | CASRVMGQSTDTQYF
TRBD1 | . | TRBJ2-3 | TRBV2 | TGTGCCAGCAGGAGGGACAGACGCTCAACAGATACGCAGTATTTT | CASRRDRRSTDTQYF
TRBD1 | . | TRBJ1-3 | TRBV7-2 | TGTGCCAGCAGCAAGACAGGGGGAGGAAACACCATATATTTT | CASSKTGGGNTIYF
. | . | TRBJ1-2 | TRBV14 | TGTGCCAGCAGCCAAGATCTCCGGGGGGCGCGTGGCTACACCTTC | CASSQDLRGARGYTF
. | . | TRBJ2-3 | TRBV5-6 | TGTGCCAGCAGCCCGAGGGCAGATACGCAGTATTTT | CASSPRADTQYF
. | once | TRBJ1-3 | TRBV28 | TGTGCCAGCAGGGTGGTTGGAAACACCATATATTTT | CASRVVGNTIYF
TRBD1 | . | TRBJ2-7 | TRBV5-1 | TGCGCCAGCAGCTACTCCGGGACAGGGGACGAGCAGTACTTC | CASSYSGTGDEQYF
TRBD2 | . | TRBJ2-4 | TRBV4-1 | TGCGCCAGCAGCCAAAACCCGGGACTAGCGGCCTCATGGGACATTCAGTACTTC | CASSQNPGLAASWDIQYF
. | . | TRBJ2-7 | TRBV7-6 | TGTGCCAGCAGTCACGGTCGGGACGGGGTGCCAGGACAGTACTTC | CASSHGRDGVPGQYF
. | . | TRBJ1-1 | TRBV9 | TGTGCCAGCAGCGCCCACAGGTCTGCCACTGAAGCTTTCTTT | CASSAHRSATEAFF
TRBD1 | . | TRBJ1-2 | TRBV11-2 | TGTGCCAGCAGCGCAAGACGAGGGGGCAACTATGGCTACACCTTC | CASSARRGGNYGYTF
TRBD1 | . | TRBJ1-2 | TRBV19 | TGTGCCAGTAGTCCACCGGACAGGTTGAACTATGGCTACACCTTC | CASSPPDRLNYGYTF
. | . | TRBJ1-2 | TRBV29-1 | TGCAGCGTGACAGATCCGGACTATGGCTACACCTTC | CSVTDPDYGYTF
TRBD1 | . | TRBJ1-6 | TRBV9 | TGTGCCAGCAGCGGAGGACAGGGCGCTAGTAATTCACCCCTCCACTTT | CASSGGQGASNSPLHF
TRBD2 | . | TRBJ2-1 | TRBV7-2 | TGTGCCAGCAGCTTAGCGGGGACTAGGGCCCTAGAGCAGTTCTTC | CASSLAGTRALEQFF
. | . | TRBJ1-1 | TRBV4-3 | TGCGCCAGCAGCCAAGGGGCAAGAGTGAACACTGAAGCTTTCTTT | CASSQGARVNTEAFF
. | . | TRBJ1-5 | TRBV2 | TGTGCCAGCAGGGCCCAATATAGCAATCAGCCCCAGCATTTT | CASRAQYSNQPQHF
TRBD1 | . | TRBJ1-5 | TRBV7-4 | TGTGCCAGCAGCACCCCCCTCCGGGACAGGGACCTATATAGCAATCAGCCCCAGCATTTT | CASSTPLRDRDLYSNQPQHF
TRBD2 | . | TRBJ2-5 | TRBV10-3 | TGTGCCATCGGGCCCGGGGGGGCAAAGACCCAGTACTTC | CAIGPGGAKTQYF
. | . | TRBJ1-4 | TRBV15 | TGTGCCACCAGCCGCCTACAGGGATCGAGTGAAAAACTGTTTTTT | CATSRLQGSSEKLFF
TRBD2 | . | TRBJ2-1 | TRBV29-1 | TGCAGCGCCGAGGGACTAGCGGCCCACTCAAAGTACAATGAGCAGTTCTTC | CSAEGLAAHSKYNEQFF
TRBD1 | . | TRBJ1-2 | TRBV27 | TGTGCCAGCAGTTTAGGGACAGGGCTCGGCTACACCTTC | CASSLGTGLGYTF
. | . | TRBJ2-3 | TRBV7-7 | TGTGCCAGCAGCCCGCTGGGCCCAGATACGCAGTATTTT | CASSPLGPDTQYF
. | once | TRBJ1-4 | TRBV9 | TGTGCCAGCAGCGTAGGGTCGGGGACGAATGAAAAACTGTTTTTT | CASSVGSGTNEKLFF
. | once | TRBJ2-1 | TRBV7-9 | TGTGCCAGCAGGGAAAGATACAATGAGCAGTTCTTC | CASRERYNEQFF
. | . | TRBJ2-1 | TRBV27 | TGTGCCAGCAGTTTATTTAGGGGGGGCTCCTACAATGAGCAGTTCTTC | CASSLFRGGSYNEQFF
. | once | TRBJ1-2 | TRBV20-1 | TGCAGTGCTAGTACCATAGGGTTGGGAGACTATGGCTACACCTTC | CSASTIGLGDYGYTF
. | once | TRBJ2-4 | TRBV6-5 | TGTGCCAGCAGGTCTACAACAACCCAAGGGAACATTCAGTACTTC | CASRSTTTQGNIQYF
. | once | TRBJ2-7 | TRBV6-5 | TGTGCCAGCCAGTTACAAGGCGGCGGAGTGTACGAGCAGTACTTC | CASQLQGGGVYEQYF
TRBD1 | . | TRBJ2-7 | TRBV29-1 | TGCAGCGCTGGACAGGGCTACGAGCAGTACTTC | CSAGQGYEQYF
. | . | TRBJ2-2 | TRBV29-1 | TGCAGCGCCACCACGAGAGGGAACACCGGGGAGCTGTTTTTT | CSATTRGNTGELFF
. | . | TRBJ1-1 | TRBV30 | TGTGCCTGGGCCCCGGGGCTCCAGGGCACTGAAGCTTTCTTT | CAWAPGLQGTEAFF
TRBD1 | . | TRBJ2-1 | TRBV10-1 | TGCGCCAGCAGTGTGAGACAGGGAGCTGAGCAGTTCTTC | CASSVRQGAEQFF
TRBD2 | . | TRBJ2-1 | TRBV7-9 | TGTGCCAGCAGCGACAGAATAGGGACTAGCGGCTACAATGAGCAGTTCTTC | CASSDRIGTSGYNEQFF
. | . | TRBJ1-2 | TRBV4-1 | TGCGCCAGCAGCCAAACGTGGCAGGTTCACTATGGCTACACCTTC | CASSQTWQVHYGYTF
TRBD2 | . | TRBJ2-2 | TRBV7-2 | TGTGCCAGCAGCTTACAGGCTAGCGGGGGGACGAACACCGGGGAGCTGTTTTTT | CASSLQASGGTNTGELFF
. | . | TRBJ2-5 | TRBV5-1 | TGCGCCAGCAGCTTTGGCGGGGTGGCGGAGACCCAGTACTTC | CASSFGGVAETQYF
. | . | TRBJ1-1 | TRBV5-6 | TGTGCCAGCAGCTTGCTCGGCGGGAACACTGAAGCTTTCTTT | CASSLLGGNTEAFF
. | . | TRBJ2-5 | TRBV19 | TGTGCCAGTAGTAGCCAGGGGCTAGCGTGGGAGACCCAGTACTTC | CASSSQGLAWETQYF
. | . | TRBJ2-7 | TRBV3-1/TRBV3-2 | TGTGCCAGCAGCCAAGACCAGGTGAGCTCCTACGAGCAGTACTTC | CASSQDQVSSYEQYF
. | . | TRBJ2-1 | TRBV19 | TGTGCCAGTAGTATGGTAAGCTCCTACAATGAGCAGTTCTTC | CASSMVSSYNEQFF
. | . | TRBJ1-5 | TRBV10-2 | TGCGCCAGCACGCCTACCGCTGGGGGAGATCAGCCCCAGCATTTT | CASTPTAGGDQPQHF
TRBD2 | . | TRBJ2-3 | TRBV5-5 | TGTGCCAGCAGCGGACTAGCGCCCAGCACAGATACGCAGTATTTT | CASSGLAPSTDTQYF
. | once | TRBJ1-2 | TRBV6-2/TRBV6-3 | TGTGCCAGCAGTCGCCCAGGGTTGGGAAGCGGCTACACCTTC | CASSRPGLGSGYTF